The 27 T cell receptor beta chains below were found in one sample sequenced in a study of blood T cells in healthy people across ages. A sample-barcoded 5' primer and a J-beta primer mix were used in a second PCR of about 6 to 12 cycles. Via MiXCR, TCRdb re-called the 5' RACE reads, giving one row per CDR3 protein. The table shows approximately 770,000 distinct CDR3 sequences, with roughly 64% occurring only once. Source material: blood. Every receptor here comes from a man aged 25-40 years in good health.

The rearrangement links TRBV27 to TRBJ2-7; maybe TRBD2 (5 bases). Near its end, the DNA agrees better with TRBJ2-5, so the J call may be wrong. Germline loops: CDR1 MNHEY, CDR2 SMNVEV (reference sequence). CDR3 length: 13 amino acids. The CDR3 region has the DNA TGTGCCAGCAGTCAAACTAGGACGGAGACCCAGTACTTC. This gives the protein CASSQTRTETQYF.

The rearrangement links TRBV7-6 to TRBJ2-7; D is undetermined. Germline CDR1 is SGHVS and CDR2 is FNYEAQ. The ends were cut back, 5 bases at V and 5 bases at J, with 16 bases in the middle. The CDR3 has 14 amino acids. The CDR3, as DNA: TGTGCCAGCAGCCCCTTGGTTGGGGTCCACGAGCAGTACTTC. It is translated as CASSPLVGVHEQYF.

V gene TRBV5-1 combines with J gene TRBJ2-3, with a possible D match to TRBD1 (6 bases). From germline, CDR1 is SGHRS and CDR2 YFSETQ. Trimming pared 4 bases from V and 2 bases from J, leaving 14 bases between. The CDR3 runs 15 residues. The CDR3 bases are TGCGCCAGCAGCCGAGCTCGGGACACCACAGATACGCAGTATTTT. Encoded protein: CASSRARDTTDTQYF.

This clonotype was detected a few times. The chain is built from TRBV20-1 and TRBJ2-5; 8 nucleotides line up with TRBD1. TRBJ2-7 matches the DNA end more closely, so the J call is doubtful. Germline CDR1 and CDR2: DFQATT and SNEGSKA (reference sequence). CDR3 size: 13 residues. The DNA of the CDR3 is TGCAGTGCCGGGGGCAGGGGGCTTTACGAGCAGTACTTC. It is translated as CSAGGRGLYEQYF.

The CDR3 DNA reads TGTGCCAGCAGTTTGTCCCTAGCGGGCTACGAGCAGTACTTC. It codes for CASSLSLAGYEQYF. The chain uses TRBV12-3 or TRBV12-4 and TRBJ2-7; 8 bases are shared with TRBD2. The V gene end was trimmed by 3 bases and the J gene end by 3 bases; junction bases not matched to a gene: 4. This CDR3 is 14 amino acids long.

This clonotype was seen a few times. V is TRBV5-8 and J is TRBJ2-1, with TRBD2 identical over 8 bases. With V trimmed by 8 bases and J by 0 bases, 7 bases remained unmatched. This CDR3 has 15 residues. Germline lookup yields CDR1 SGHTS and CDR2 YDEGEE. The CDR3 DNA reads as TGTGCCAGTTACACCGGGACTAGCTCCTACAATGAGCAGTTCTTC. Amino acids: CASYTGTSSYNEQFF.

In its sample, this clonotype was seen a few times. The chain recombines TRBV5-1 with TRBJ2-5; TRBD1 matches at 7 bases. The germline V gene encodes CDR1 SGHRS and CDR2 YFSETQ. V trimming: 3 bases; J trimming: 4 bases; junction bases outside the gene matches: 3. CDR3 length: 13 amino acids. As DNA, the CDR3 is TGCGCCAGCAGCTCGGGACAGCCAGAGACCCAGTACTTC. It is translated as CASSSGQPETQYF.

This clonotype has at least ten counts. The rearrangement joins TRBV5-1 to TRBJ1-2, with TRBD1 matching 8 bases. J was trimmed by 3 bases and V by 4 bases; bases with no gene match: 5. The CDR3 consists of 14 residues. The germline CDR1 and CDR2 sequences are SGHRS and YFSETQ. CDR3 nucleotide sequence: TGCGCCAGCAGCCCACAGGGGGACGACTATGGCTACACCTTC. Encoded protein: CASSPQGDDYGYTF.

This clonotype was counted ten times or more. The chain combines TRBV29-1 with TRBJ2-3; maybe TRBD2 (5 bases). The CDR3 extends over 11 amino acids. Germline CDR1 is SQVTM and CDR2 is ANQGSEA. The V gene lost 6 bases and the J gene lost 2 bases, with 6 bases spanning the gap. The CDR3 DNA follows: TGCAGCGTGGACTCCACAGATACGCAGTATTTT. Translation gives CSVDSTDTQYF.

The V call is TRBV19, the J call TRBJ2-7, with D hard to call. The CDR3 sequence is 15 residues long. With 2 bases removed from V and 4 bases from J, the gap between germline ends came to 15 bases. Germline CDR1 is LNHDA and CDR2 is SQIVND (reference sequence). The CDR3 region has the DNA TGTGCCAGTAGTATAAGTGGACGTCCTTTGTACGAGCAGTACTTC. Translation: CASSISGRPLYEQYF.

This rearrangement joins TRBV25-1 to TRBJ1-2, with D possibly TRBD1 on 5 matching bases. The V end lost 0 bases, the J end lost 3 bases, and 11 bases lay between the germline ends. This CDR3 has 15 amino acids. CDR1 and CDR2 from the germline V gene are MGHDK and SYGVNS. DNA for the CDR3: TGTGCCAGCAGTGAATATGCGGGACGCGACTATGGCTACACCTTC. Translation gives CASSEYAGRDYGYTF.

The CDR3 DNA follows: TGCAGCGTTTGCGTCTCTCAGGTCGACGAGCAGTACTTC. Its protein product is CSVCVSQVDEQYF. This sequence joins TRBV29-1 and TRBJ2-5; no clear D. TRBJ2-7 matches the DNA end more closely, so the J call is doubtful. Germline assignment: CDR1 SQVTM and CDR2 ANQGSEA. This CDR3 spans 13 amino acids.

The chain employs TRBV29-1 and TRBJ2-1; D is uncertain. V gave up 2 bases and J gave up 6 bases, with 11 bases separating them. This CDR3 is built from 13 residues. CDR1 and CDR2 (germline): SQVTM, ANQGSEA. The CDR3 is CSVERIRFNEQFF. The CDR3 DNA follows: TGCAGCGTTGAAAGAATTAGATTCAATGAGCAGTTCTTC.

This chain joins TRBV29-1 and TRBJ2-4, with 9 bases that match TRBD1. The DNA matches TRBJ2-7 better at its end, which makes the J call doubtful. CDR3 length equals 14 residues. The germline V gene encodes CDR1 SQVTM and CDR2 ANQGSEA. The chain's CDR3 is CSVEAGGTGSEQYF. The CDR3 DNA is TGCAGCGTTGAGGCTGGCGGGACAGGGAGCGAGCAGTACTTC.

As DNA, the CDR3 is TGTGCCAGCTCAGGGGGGAGGTTTCAGCCCCAGCATTTT. Protein product: CASSGGRFQPQHF. The J gene is TRBJ1-5, the V gene TRBV12-3 or TRBV12-4; 7 nucleotides agree with TRBD1. V was pared by 8 bases and J by 6 bases, with 7 bases of the junction left unmatched. CDR3 length equals 13 residues.

A note on this clonotype: The conserved phenylalanine or tryptophan normally closing the CDR3 is absent here, so this likely arose from a read error. The CDR3 here is CSARDHGSGDQPQHV. The CDR3 DNA reads TGCAGTGCTAGAGATCACGGCTCGGGCGATCAGCCCCAGCATGTT. The chain has TRBV20-1 and TRBJ1-5; D unclear. Per germline, CDR1 DFQATT and CDR2 SNEGSKA (reference sequence). Trimming pared 0 bases from V and 5 bases from J, leaving 14 bases between. The CDR3 runs 15 residues.

CDR3 coding DNA: TGTGCCAGCAGCCAAGAGTTAGACAACGAGCAGTACTTC. As protein: CASSQELDNEQYF. The genes are TRBV4-2 and TRBJ2-5; no clear D. The DNA end lines up better with TRBJ2-7; the J call may be wrong. This CDR3 contains 13 residues. Germline V lookup: CDR1 LGHNA, CDR2 YNFKEQ.

This clonotype was seen a handful of times. The chain recombines TRBV2 with TRBJ1-1; D is unresolved. Trimming took off 3 bases at V and 2 bases at J, with 7 bases between the two ends. CDR3 size: 13 residues. CDR1 and CDR2 (germline): SNHLY, FYNNEI. The chain's CDR3 is CASSESANTEAFF. The DNA of the CDR3 is TGTGCCAGCAGTGAGTCGGCTAACACTGAAGCTTTCTTT.

V gene TRBV11-3 combines with J gene TRBJ2-1, with 8 bases that match TRBD2. CDR3 length: 16 amino acids. Germline trimming cut 0 bases from V and 5 bases from J; bases unmatched to any gene: 6. The germline V gene has CDR1 SGHNT and CDR2 YENEEA. The CDR3 reads CASSLDLRGGHNEQFF. The CDR3 bases are TGTGCCAGCAGCTTAGATCTTCGGGGGGGACACAATGAGCAGTTCTTC.

The rearrangement joins TRBV3-1 to TRBJ1-1; D is possibly TRBD1 (6 bases). Trimming cost V 4 bases and J 5 bases, with 14 bases left between them. This CDR3 spans 14 amino acids. CDR1 is LGHDT and CDR2 is YNNKEL in the germline V gene (reference sequence). CDR3 protein: CASSLNRDATEAFF. Written as DNA, the CDR3 is TGTGCCAGCAGCCTCAACAGGGACGCGACTGAAGCTTTCTTT.

The gene calls are TRBV24-1 and TRBJ2-1; TRBD1 matches at 9 bases. The CDR3 length is 15 residues. Germline CDR1 and CDR2: KGHDR and SFDVKD. The ends lost 2 bases at V and 8 bases at J; junction bases unmatched: 6. CDR3 sequence: CATSDSGTGGDEQFF. Here the CDR3 DNA reads TGTGCCACCAGTGATTCCGGCACAGGGGGCGATGAGCAGTTCTTC.

This clonotype appeared a single time. The chain uses TRBV11-2 and TRBJ1-6; D not resolved. The CDR3 loop spans 15 amino acids. V was clipped by 3 bases and J by 8 bases, with 14 bases between them. CDR1 is SGHAT, CDR2 FQNNGV, per germline. This CDR3 reads CASSFQVPRDSPLHF. The CDR3 DNA sequence: TGTGCCAGCAGCTTCCAGGTGCCGCGGGATTCACCCCTCCACTTT.

CDR3 nucleotides: TGTGCCAGCAGTGAATCCGGGAGTTACACTGAAGCTTTCTTT. Translation: CASSESGSYTEAFF. The chain has TRBV6-4 and TRBJ1-1; D not certain. Trimming took off 3 bases at V and 3 bases at J, with 11 bases between the two ends. CDR3 length equals 14 residues. Per germline, CDR1 MRHNA and CDR2 SNTAGT.

The V gene is TRBV7-2, the J gene TRBJ1-5; D gene unclear. The ends were cut back, 1 base at V and 5 bases at J, with 12 bases in the middle. From germline, CDR1 is SGHTA and CDR2 FQGNSA. The CDR3 covers 15 residues. The DNA for the CDR3 is TGTGCCAGCAGCTTAGTCCCGGGGTATGATCAGCCCCAGCATTTT. Its protein product is CASSLVPGYDQPQHF.

This clonotype was seen ten or more times. The rearrangement joins TRBV11-2 to TRBJ2-5; possible D gene TRBD1, 5 bases. Germline CDR1 is SGHAT and CDR2 is FQNNGV. The CDR3 consists of 13 residues. The germline V and J ends were trimmed by 1 base and 4 bases, with 7 bases remaining between them. The CDR3 loop is CASSLGTRETQYF. In DNA form, the CDR3 reads TGTGCCAGCAGCTTAGGGACAAGAGAGACCCAGTACTTC.

J is TRBJ2-5 and V is TRBV6-1; 8 positions match TRBD2. Germline CDR1 reads MNHNS; CDR2 reads SASEGT. This CDR3 comprises 13 residues. Trimming took 9 bases from V and 9 from J; bases not matched to a gene: 12. The CDR3 reads CASTREGIRAQYF. CDR3 sequence (DNA): TGTGCCAGTACACGGGAGGGTATACGGGCCCAGTACTTC.

This sequence joins TRBV7-2 and TRBJ2-7, with TRBD2 matching 9 bases. Looked up from germline, CDR1 is SGHTA and CDR2 is FQGNSA. After removal of 1 base from V and 2 bases from J, the junction contained 3 bases not matched to a gene. This CDR3 spans 15 amino acids. The CDR3 is CASSLDASGAYEQYF. As DNA, the CDR3 is TGTGCCAGCAGCTTAGACGCTAGCGGGGCCTACGAGCAGTACTTC.